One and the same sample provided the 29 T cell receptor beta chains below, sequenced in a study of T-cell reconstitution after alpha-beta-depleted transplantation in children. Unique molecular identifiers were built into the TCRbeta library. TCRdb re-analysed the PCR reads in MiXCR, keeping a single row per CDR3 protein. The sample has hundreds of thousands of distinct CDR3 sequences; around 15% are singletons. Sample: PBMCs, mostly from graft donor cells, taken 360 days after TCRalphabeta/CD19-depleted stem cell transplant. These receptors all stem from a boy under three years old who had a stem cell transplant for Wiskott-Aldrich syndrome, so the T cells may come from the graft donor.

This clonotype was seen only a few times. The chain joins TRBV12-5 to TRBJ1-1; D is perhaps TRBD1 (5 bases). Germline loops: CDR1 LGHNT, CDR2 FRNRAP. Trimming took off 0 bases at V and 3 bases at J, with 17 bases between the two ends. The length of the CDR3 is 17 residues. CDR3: CASGLVLTGGAYTEAFF. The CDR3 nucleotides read TGTGCTAGTGGTTTGGTACTGACGGGGGGAGCATACACTGAAGCTTTCTTT.

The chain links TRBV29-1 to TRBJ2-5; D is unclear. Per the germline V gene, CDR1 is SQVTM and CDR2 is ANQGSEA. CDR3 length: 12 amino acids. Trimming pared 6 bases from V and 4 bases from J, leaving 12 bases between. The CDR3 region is CSVVRDPETQYF. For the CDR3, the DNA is TGCAGCGTCGTGCGAGATCCAGAGACCCAGTACTTC.

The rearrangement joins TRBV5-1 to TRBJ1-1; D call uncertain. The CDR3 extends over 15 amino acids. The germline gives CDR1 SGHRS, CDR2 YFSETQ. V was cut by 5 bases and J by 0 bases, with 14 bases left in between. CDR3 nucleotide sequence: TGCGCCAGCAGAAGATTGGGATTTATGAACACTGAAGCTTTCTTT. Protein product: CASRRLGFMNTEAFF.

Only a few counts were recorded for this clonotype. This CDR3 is CSARGGGVIQYF. The CDR3 DNA is TGCAGTGCACGGGGGGGCGGAGTCATTCAGTACTTC. The chain combines TRBV20-1 with TRBJ2-4; 8 nucleotides align to TRBD2. Trimming cost V 6 bases and J 9 bases; bases outside gene matches: 7. The CDR3 consists of 12 residues. Germline CDR1 reads DFQATT; CDR2 reads SNEGSKA (reference sequence).

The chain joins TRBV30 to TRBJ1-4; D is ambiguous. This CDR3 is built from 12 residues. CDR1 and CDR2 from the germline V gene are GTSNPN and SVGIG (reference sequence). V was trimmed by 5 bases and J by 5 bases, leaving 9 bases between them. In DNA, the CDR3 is TGTGCCTGGGGGCATAAAAATGAAAAACTGTTTTTT. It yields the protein CAWGHKNEKLFF.

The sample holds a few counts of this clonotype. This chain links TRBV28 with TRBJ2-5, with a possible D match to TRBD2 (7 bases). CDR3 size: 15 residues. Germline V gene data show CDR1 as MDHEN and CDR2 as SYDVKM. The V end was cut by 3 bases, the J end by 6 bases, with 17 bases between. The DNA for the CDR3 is TGTGCCAGCAGTTTTACACGGGGGGCCGGGAAGACCCAGTACTTC. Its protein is CASSFTRGAGKTQYF.

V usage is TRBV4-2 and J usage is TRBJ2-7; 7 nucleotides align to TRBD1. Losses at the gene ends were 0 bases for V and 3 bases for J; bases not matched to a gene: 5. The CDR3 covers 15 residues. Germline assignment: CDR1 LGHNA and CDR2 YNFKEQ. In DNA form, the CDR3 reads TGTGCCAGCAGCCAAGATGAAGGGACAGTCTACGAGCAGTACTTC. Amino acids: CASSQDEGTVYEQYF.

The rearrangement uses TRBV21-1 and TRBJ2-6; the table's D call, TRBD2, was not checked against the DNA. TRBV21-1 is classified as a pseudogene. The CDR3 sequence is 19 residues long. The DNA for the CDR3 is TGTGCCAGCAGCAAAGCCAGACTAGCGGGAGTATCTGGGGCCAACGTCCTGACTTTC. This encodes CASSKARLAGVSGANVLTF.

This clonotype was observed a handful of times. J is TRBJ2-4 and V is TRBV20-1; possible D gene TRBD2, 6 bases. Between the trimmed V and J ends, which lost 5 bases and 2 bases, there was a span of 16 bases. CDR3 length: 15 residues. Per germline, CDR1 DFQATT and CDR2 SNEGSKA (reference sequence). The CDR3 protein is CSAARLVGTKNIQYF. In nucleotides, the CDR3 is TGCAGTGCTGCCAGACTAGTCGGGACCAAAAACATTCAGTACTTC.

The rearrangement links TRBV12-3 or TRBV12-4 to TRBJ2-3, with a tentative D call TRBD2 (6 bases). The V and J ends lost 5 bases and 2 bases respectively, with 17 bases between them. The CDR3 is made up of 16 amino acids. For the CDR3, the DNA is TGTGCCAGCAGTGAATTCGGAGGGCTTCTCACAGATACGCAGTATTTT. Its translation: CASSEFGGLLTDTQYF.

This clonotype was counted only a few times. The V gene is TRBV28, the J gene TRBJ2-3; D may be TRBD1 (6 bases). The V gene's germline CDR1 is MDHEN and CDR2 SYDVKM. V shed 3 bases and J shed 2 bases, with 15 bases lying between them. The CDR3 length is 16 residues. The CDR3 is CASSFETGSLTDTQYF. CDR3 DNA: TGTGCCAGCAGTTTTGAGACAGGCTCCCTCACAGATACGCAGTATTTT.

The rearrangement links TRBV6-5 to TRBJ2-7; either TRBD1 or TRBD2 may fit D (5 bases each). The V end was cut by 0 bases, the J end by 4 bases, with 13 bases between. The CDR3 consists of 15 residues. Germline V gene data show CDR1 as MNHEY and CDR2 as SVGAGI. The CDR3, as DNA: TGTGCCAGCAGTTACTCGAAGTCTGGGGGATACGAGCAGTACTTC. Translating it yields CASSYSKSGGYEQYF.

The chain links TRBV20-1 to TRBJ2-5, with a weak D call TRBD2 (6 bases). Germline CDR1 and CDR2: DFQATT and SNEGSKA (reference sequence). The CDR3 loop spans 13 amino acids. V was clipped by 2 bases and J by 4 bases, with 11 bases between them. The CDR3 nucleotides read TGCAGTGCTAGATCCGGAGGGGCAGAGACCCAGTACTTC. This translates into CSARSGGAETQYF.

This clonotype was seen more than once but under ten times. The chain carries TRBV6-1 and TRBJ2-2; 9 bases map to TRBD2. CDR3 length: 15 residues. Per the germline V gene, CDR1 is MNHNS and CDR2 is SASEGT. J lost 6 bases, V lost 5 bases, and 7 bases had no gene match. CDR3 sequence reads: CASSPSGGWAGELFF. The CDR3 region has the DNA TGTGCCAGCAGTCCCAGCGGGGGGTGGGCCGGGGAGCTGTTTTTT.

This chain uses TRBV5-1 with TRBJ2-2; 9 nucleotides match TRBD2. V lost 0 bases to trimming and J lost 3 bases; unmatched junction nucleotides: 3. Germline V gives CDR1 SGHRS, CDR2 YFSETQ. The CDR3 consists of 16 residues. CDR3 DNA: TGCGCCAGCAGCTTGGGACTAGCGGACCACACCGGGGAGCTGTTTTTT. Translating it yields CASSLGLADHTGELFF. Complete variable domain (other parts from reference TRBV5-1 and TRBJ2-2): KAGVTQTPRYLIKTRGQQVTLSCSPISGHRSVSWYQQTPGQGLQFLFEYFSETQRNKGNFPGRFSGRQFSNSRSEMNVSTLELGDSALYLCASSLGLADHTGELFFGEGSRLTVL.

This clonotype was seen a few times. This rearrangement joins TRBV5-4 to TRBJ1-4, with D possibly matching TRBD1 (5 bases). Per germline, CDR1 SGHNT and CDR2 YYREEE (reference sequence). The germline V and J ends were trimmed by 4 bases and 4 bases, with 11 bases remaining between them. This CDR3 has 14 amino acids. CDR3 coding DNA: TGTGCCAGCAGCGCGGGACTCTTTAATGAAAAACTGTTTTTT. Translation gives CASSAGLFNEKLFF.

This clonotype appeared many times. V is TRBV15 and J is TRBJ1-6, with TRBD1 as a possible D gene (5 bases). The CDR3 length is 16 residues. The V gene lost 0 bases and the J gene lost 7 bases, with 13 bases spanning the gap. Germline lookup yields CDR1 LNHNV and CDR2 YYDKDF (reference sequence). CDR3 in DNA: TGTGCCACCAGCAGAGACCAGGGCCCAGGAAATTCACCCCTCCACTTT. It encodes CATSRDQGPGNSPLHF.

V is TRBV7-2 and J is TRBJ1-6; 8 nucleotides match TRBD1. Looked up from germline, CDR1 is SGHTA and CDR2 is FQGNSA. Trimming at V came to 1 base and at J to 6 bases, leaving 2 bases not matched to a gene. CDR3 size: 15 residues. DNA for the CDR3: TGTGCCAGCAGCTTAGAGGGACAGGCTAATTCACCCCTCCACTTT. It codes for CASSLEGQANSPLHF. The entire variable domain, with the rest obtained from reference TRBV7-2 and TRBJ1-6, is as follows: GAGVSQSPSNKVTEKGKDVELRCDPISGHTALYWYRQSLGQGLEFLIYFQGNSAPDKSGLPSDRFSAERTGGSVSTLTIQRTQQEDSAVYLCASSLEGQANSPLHFGNGTRLTVT.

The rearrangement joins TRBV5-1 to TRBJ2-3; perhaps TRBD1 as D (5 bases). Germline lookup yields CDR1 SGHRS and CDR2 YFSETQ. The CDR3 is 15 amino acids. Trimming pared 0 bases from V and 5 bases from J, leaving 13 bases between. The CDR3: CASSLAGRAEDTQYF. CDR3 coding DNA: TGCGCCAGCAGCTTGGCCGGCAGGGCGGAAGATACGCAGTATTTT.

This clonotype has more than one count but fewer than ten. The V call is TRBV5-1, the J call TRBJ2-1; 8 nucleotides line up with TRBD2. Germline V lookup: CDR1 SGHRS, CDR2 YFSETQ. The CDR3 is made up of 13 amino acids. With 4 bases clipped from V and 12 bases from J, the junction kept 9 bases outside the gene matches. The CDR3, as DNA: TGCGCCAGCAGCCGCGGACTAGCCCTAGGGCAGTTCTTC. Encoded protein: CASSRGLALGQFF.

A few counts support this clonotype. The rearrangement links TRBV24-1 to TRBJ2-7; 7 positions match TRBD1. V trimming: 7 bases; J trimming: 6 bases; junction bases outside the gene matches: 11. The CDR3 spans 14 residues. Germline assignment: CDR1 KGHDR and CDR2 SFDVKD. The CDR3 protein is CATSLTGSESEQYF. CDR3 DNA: TGTGCCACCAGCCTGACAGGGAGTGAGAGCGAGCAGTACTTC.

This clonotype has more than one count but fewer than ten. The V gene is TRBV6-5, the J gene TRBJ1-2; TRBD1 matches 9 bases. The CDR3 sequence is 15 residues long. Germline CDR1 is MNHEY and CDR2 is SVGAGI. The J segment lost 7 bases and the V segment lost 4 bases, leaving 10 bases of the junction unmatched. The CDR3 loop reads CASSSGDRVSIGYTF. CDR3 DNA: TGTGCCAGCAGTTCCGGGGACAGGGTTTCTATTGGCTACACCTTC.

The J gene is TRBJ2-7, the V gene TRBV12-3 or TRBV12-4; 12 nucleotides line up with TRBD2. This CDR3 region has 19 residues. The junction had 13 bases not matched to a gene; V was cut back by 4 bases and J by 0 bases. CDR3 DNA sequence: TGTGCCAGCAGTTCGACTAGCGGGGGCAACAAACGCAGCTCCTACGAGCAGTACTTC. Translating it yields CASSSTSGGNKRSSYEQYF.

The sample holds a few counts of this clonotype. The DNA for the CDR3 is TGCGCCAGCAGCTTGGGCCGGGCCAGCCCGTACAATGAGCAGTTCTTC. This translates into CASSLGRASPYNEQFF. The V gene is TRBV5-1, the J gene TRBJ2-1; D is uncertain. The CDR3 has 16 residues. Trimming pared 0 bases from V and 4 bases from J, leaving 14 bases between. Germline-derived CDR1 and CDR2 are SGHRS and YFSETQ.

CDR3 residues: CSATQGITYNEQFF. For the CDR3, the DNA is TGCAGTGCAACACAGGGGATTACCTACAATGAGCAGTTCTTC. The chain links TRBV20-1 to TRBJ2-1; 7 positions agree with TRBD1. The trim removed 6 bases at V and 2 bases at J, leaving 7 bases unmatched. The CDR3 extends over 14 amino acids. CDR1 DFQATT and CDR2 SNEGSKA come from the germline V gene (reference sequence).

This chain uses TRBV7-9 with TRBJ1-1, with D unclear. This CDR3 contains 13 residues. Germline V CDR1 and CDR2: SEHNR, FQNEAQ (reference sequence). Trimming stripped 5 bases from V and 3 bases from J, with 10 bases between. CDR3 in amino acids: CASSGPPYTEAFF. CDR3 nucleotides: TGTGCCAGCAGCGGACCCCCATACACTGAAGCTTTCTTT.

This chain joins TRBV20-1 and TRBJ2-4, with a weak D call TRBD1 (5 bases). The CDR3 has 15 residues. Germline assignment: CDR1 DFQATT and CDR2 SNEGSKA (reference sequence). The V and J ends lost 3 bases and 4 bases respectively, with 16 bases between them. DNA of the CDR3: TGCAGTGCTAGTAGGGGCGCAGGGATGAAAAACATTCAGTACTTC. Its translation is CSASRGAGMKNIQYF.

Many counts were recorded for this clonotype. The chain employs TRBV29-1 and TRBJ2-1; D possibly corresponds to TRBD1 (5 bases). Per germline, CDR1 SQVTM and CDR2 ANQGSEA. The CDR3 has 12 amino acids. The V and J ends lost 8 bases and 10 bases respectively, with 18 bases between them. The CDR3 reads CSSSYLRAEQFF. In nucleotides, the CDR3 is TGCAGCTCTTCCTATCTCAGGGCCGAGCAGTTCTTC.

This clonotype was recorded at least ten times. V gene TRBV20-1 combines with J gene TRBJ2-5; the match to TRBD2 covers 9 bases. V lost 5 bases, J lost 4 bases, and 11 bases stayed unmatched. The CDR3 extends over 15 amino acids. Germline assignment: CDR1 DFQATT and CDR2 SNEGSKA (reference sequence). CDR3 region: CSAGTRGGWGETQYF. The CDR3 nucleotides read TGCAGTGCTGGAACGCGGGGGGGGTGGGGAGAGACCCAGTACTTC.